These T cell receptor beta chains were read from a single sample in a study of OX40 agonist ivuxolimab in advanced cancers. The assay was immunoSEQ multiplex PCR, and TCRdb's table has in-frame clones only and misses some. Of about 70,000 clones detected, approximately 88% appear once; the ten largest clones hold over 10%. The sequences come from CD4+ or CD8+ T cells sorted from blood, collected in a trial of the OX40 agonist ivuxolimab. The receptors here all came from an adult with an advanced solid tumor such as melanoma, head and neck, liver or kidney cancer. Each CDR3 is given with its conserved first and last residue. A D gene is named only where the DNA matches it firmly. For some rows the clone size is stated as once, few or many, or as a class when expanded; others skip it.

len	j_gene	d_gene	abundance	v_gene	CDR3nt	CDR3aa
14	TRBJ1-1	-	-	TRBV4-1	TGCGCCAGCAGCCAAACGAGGGGCGGCACTGAAGCTTTCTTT	CASSQTRGGTEAFF
15	TRBJ2-7	TRBD1	-	TRBV11-2	TGTGCCAGCAGCTTAGGGGGGACAGGGACCTACGAGCAGTACTTC	CASSLGGTGTYEQYF
16	TRBJ2-6	TRBD1	-	TRBV19	TGTGCCAGTAGTCCCACAGGGGGCTCTGGGGCCAACGTCCTGACTTTC	CASSPTGGSGANVLTF
13	TRBJ2-7	-	-	TRBV28	TGTGCCAGCAGTTTAGGTCAATCCTACGAGCAGTACTTC	CASSLGQSYEQYF
14	TRBJ2-7	TRBD2	-	TRBV5-6	TGTGCCAGCAGGGCCGGGACTAGCGATTACGAGCAGTACTTC	CASRAGTSDYEQYF
13	TRBJ2-7	TRBD2	-	TRBV19	TGTGCCAGTAGCCGGGAGGGAACCTACGAGCAGTACTTC	CASSREGTYEQYF
14	TRBJ2-1	TRBD1	-	TRBV7-3	TGTGCCAGCAGCCCTGGACAGGGGTGGAATGAGCAGTTCTTC	CASSPGQGWNEQFF
13	TRBJ1-2	-	few	TRBV7-9	TGTGCCAGCAGCTTATACCCCGGCTATGGCTACACCTTC	CASSLYPGYGYTF
14	TRBJ2-3	TRBD1	-	TRBV6-5	TGTGCCAGCAGTCCCGGACAGGCTCCAGATACGCAGTATTTT	CASSPGQAPDTQYF
13	TRBJ2-7	-	-	TRBV7-2	TGTGCCAGCAGCTTAGCGCGGCAGGCCGAGCAGTACTTC	CASSLARQAEQYF
15	TRBJ2-3	-	-	TRBV7-3	TGTGCCAGCAGCCCCGCCGGGACCCTCACAGATACGCAGTATTTT	CASSPAGTLTDTQYF
15	TRBJ2-7	TRBD1	-	TRBV15	TGTGCCACCAGCAGGGTGCGACAGGGGCCCTACGAGCAGTACTTC	CATSRVRQGPYEQYF
12	TRBJ1-5	-	few	TRBV13	TGTGCCAGCAGCGCCGGTGGGCAGCCCCAGCATTTT	CASSAGGQPQHF
14	TRBJ2-3	-	-	TRBV6-6	TGTGCCAGCAGTCCCAGGGACAGCACAGATACGCAGTATTTT	CASSPRDSTDTQYF
17	TRBJ2-3	TRBD2	-	TRBV5-4	TGTGCCAGCAGCTTGCTAGGAGCGGGAGGGCCAACAGATACGCAGTATTTT	CASSLLGAGGPTDTQYF
15	TRBJ2-3	TRBD2	-	TRBV18	TGTGCCAGCTCAACTGTAGCGGGCTGCACAGATACGCAGTATTTT	CASSTVAGCTDTQYF
15	TRBJ2-7	-	-	TRBV7-2	TGTGCCAGCAGCGAACCGGACGGTTCCTACTACGAGCAGTACTTC	CASSEPDGSYYEQYF
16	TRBJ2-1	-	-	TRBV27	TGTGCCAGCAGTACCCGGTTCCCAGGGGCCTACAATGAGCAGTTCTTC	CASSTRFPGAYNEQFF
16	TRBJ2-2	-	-	TRBV4-1	TGCGCCAGCAGCCAAAGGAGCGGAGATCCCACCGGGGAGCTGTTTTTT	CASSQRSGDPTGELFF
10	TRBJ2-5	-	-	TRBV20-1	TGCAGTGCTAGCATCGAGACCCAGTACTTC	CSASIETQYF
19	TRBJ2-1	TRBD2	-	TRBV5-1	TGCGCCAGCAGCCCAGGACTAGCGGGAGACCCGAGCTCCTACAATGAGCAGTTCTTC	CASSPGLAGDPSSYNEQFF
15	TRBJ2-1	-	-	TRBV4-3	TGCGCCAGCAGCCACTCGGACTCAAGTACAAATGAGCAGTTCTTC	CASSHSDSSTNEQFF
13	TRBJ1-1	-	-	TRBV18	TGTGCCAGCTCAGCGCTAGGGAACACTGAAGCTTTCTTT	CASSALGNTEAFF
13	TRBJ2-1	-	-	TRBV19	TGTGCCAGTAGTTGGGGGCCAGGGGATGAGCAGTTCTTC	CASSWGPGDEQFF
18	TRBJ2-2	TRBD2	-	TRBV5-1	TGCGCCAGCAGCTTGGGGCTAGCGGACCCCTCGAACACCGGGGAGCTGTTTTTT	CASSLGLADPSNTGELFF
16	TRBJ2-6	TRBD1	-	TRBV5-1	TGCGCCAGCAGCTCCACAGGGGGCACTGGGGCCAACGTCCTGACTTTC	CASSSTGGTGANVLTF
16	TRBJ2-1	TRBD2	-	TRBV6-5	TGTGCCAGCAGTTACTCGGGGACTAGCGACTACAATGAGCAGTTCTTC	CASSYSGTSDYNEQFF
14	TRBJ2-1	-	-	TRBV28	TGTGCCAGCAGTTTAAGCTCCAGGGTGGGTGAGCAGTTCTTC	CASSLSSRVGEQFF
15	TRBJ2-3	TRBD1	-	TRBV7-9	TGTGCCAGCAGCGGAGGGACAGGGAACACAGATACGCAGTATTTT	CASSGGTGNTDTQYF
15	TRBJ2-2	TRBD1	-	TRBV29-1	TGCAGCGTCTTACCCGGGACAGGGAACACCGGGGAGCTGTTTTTT	CSVLPGTGNTGELFF
16	TRBJ1-4	TRBD1	many	TRBV10-3	TGTGCCATCAGTGAGGCACAGGGGGCAACTAATGAAAAACTGTTTTTT	CAISEAQGATNEKLFF
17	TRBJ1-5	-	-	TRBV7-2	TGTGCCAGCAGCTTGTTCGCGGCCGGGGATAGCAATCAGCCCCAGCATTTT	CASSLFAAGDSNQPQHF
14	TRBJ1-5	-	-	TRBV2	TGTGCCAGCAGTGAAGGTCAGGGGCCTCAGCCCCAGCATTTT	CASSEGQGPQPQHF
15	TRBJ2-5	-	-	TRBV6-5	TGTGCCAGCAGTTACCCTGTCGGGGGTTTGGAGACCCAGTACTTC	CASSYPVGGLETQYF
15	TRBJ1-6	-	-	TRBV28	TGTGCCAGCAGTTTTTATCAGGGCTATAATTCACCCCTCCACTTT	CASSFYQGYNSPLHF
11	TRBJ1-1	-	-	TRBV20-1	TGCAGTGCTAGAGTCGACCCTGAAGCTTTCTTT	CSARVDPEAFF
15	TRBJ1-3	TRBD1	-	TRBV30	TGTGCCTGGAGTTTACAGGGGGCGCGTGGAAACACCATATATTTT	CAWSLQGARGNTIYF
14	TRBJ2-3	-	-	TRBV21-1	TGTGCCAGCAAGGAGGACCTAAGCACAGATACGCAGTATTTT	CASKEDLSTDTQYF
16	TRBJ2-7	-	-	TRBV11-3	TGTGCCAGCAGCCAGCGAAGGGGGGCGACTGTATACGAGCAGTACTTC	CASSQRRGATVYEQYF
14	TRBJ1-1	-	-	TRBV2	TGTGCCAGCAGAGACAGATCGTTGAACACTGAAGCTTTCTTT	CASRDRSLNTEAFF
12	TRBJ2-7	-	few	TRBV7-9	TGTGCCAGCAGTTCAGCCAGGGACGAGCAGTACTTC	CASSSARDEQYF
12	TRBJ2-7	TRBD2	once	TRBV27	TGTGCCAGTCCCGGGACTACCTACGAGCAGTACTTC	CASPGTTYEQYF
14	TRBJ1-3	-	-	TRBV9	TGTGCCAGCACCACCGACACTTCGGGAAACACCATATATTTT	CASTTDTSGNTIYF
17	TRBJ2-7	TRBD2	-	TRBV11-3	TGTGCCAGCAGCTTAGATCGGCTAGCGGGTCGGACCTACGAGCAGTACTTC	CASSLDRLAGRTYEQYF
15	TRBJ2-1	-	-	TRBV2	TGTGCCGGCACCACTTCCGGGAGAGTGGACAATGAGCAGTTCTTC	CAGTTSGRVDNEQFF
18	TRBJ1-2	TRBD1	once	TRBV7-9	TGTGCCAGCAGCTCACGTCGACAGGGGGCTATCGCTAACTATGGCTACACCTTC	CASSSRRQGAIANYGYTF
15	TRBJ2-5	TRBD2	-	TRBV10-2	TGCGCCAGCACCCAGTCCCCACTAGCGGAAGAGACCCAGTACTTC	CASTQSPLAEETQYF
15	TRBJ1-1	TRBD1	-	TRBV4-1	TGCGCCAGCAGCCATCGACAGGGGACGAACACTGAAGCTTTCTTT	CASSHRQGTNTEAFF
14	TRBJ2-7	-	-	TRBV5-4	TGTGCCAGCAGCTTCGGACAGTCCCCCAACGAGCAGTACTTC	CASSFGQSPNEQYF
13	TRBJ1-1	-	-	TRBV2	TGTGCCAGCAATTCGTCGCCGAACACTGAAGCTTTCTTT	CASNSSPNTEAFF
16	TRBJ1-4	TRBD1	-	TRBV5-1	TGCGCCAGCAGCCCGGGACAGGGCTTAACTAATGAAAAACTGTTTTTT	CASSPGQGLTNEKLFF
14	TRBJ2-2	TRBD1	once	TRBV29-1	TGCAGCTCTGGGACAGGGAAAAACACCGGGGAGCTGTTTTTT	CSSGTGKNTGELFF
15	TRBJ2-1	-	-	TRBV6-1	TGTGCCAGCACCGCGGGGGCTGGTTCCTACAATGAGCAGTTCTTC	CASTAGAGSYNEQFF
15	TRBJ2-6	-	-	TRBV18	TGTGCCAGCTCACCAGTACAAGCTGGGGCCAACGTCCTGACTTTC	CASSPVQAGANVLTF
13	TRBJ2-7	TRBD1	-	TRBV27	TGTGCCAGCAGTTTCAGGGGGACCTACGAGCAGTACTTC	CASSFRGTYEQYF
15	TRBJ2-7	TRBD1	-	TRBV6-5	TGTGCCAGCAGTTCCCGACAGGGGGTTTGGAACGAGCAGTACTTC	CASSSRQGVWNEQYF
14	TRBJ1-5	TRBD1	once	TRBV11-1	TGTGCCAGCAGCCGACAGGGGGCAAATCAGCCCCAGCATTTT	CASSRQGANQPQHF
15	TRBJ2-3	-	-	TRBV12-5	TGTGCTAGTGGTTTGGTAGCGGGTCTTGTGGATACGCAGTATTTT	CASGLVAGLVDTQYF
14	TRBJ2-5	TRBD1	once	TRBV28	TGTGCCAGCCGACCGGGGACAGCCCAAGAGACCCAGTACTTC	CASRPGTAQETQYF